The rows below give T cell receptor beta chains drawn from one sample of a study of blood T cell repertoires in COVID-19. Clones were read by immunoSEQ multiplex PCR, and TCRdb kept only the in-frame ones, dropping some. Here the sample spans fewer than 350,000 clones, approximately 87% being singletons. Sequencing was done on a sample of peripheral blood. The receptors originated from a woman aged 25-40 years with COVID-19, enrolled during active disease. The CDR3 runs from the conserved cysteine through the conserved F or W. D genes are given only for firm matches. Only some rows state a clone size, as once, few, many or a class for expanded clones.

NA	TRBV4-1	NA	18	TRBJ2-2	TGCGCCAGCAGCCAATCCCACAGGACCTCATCGAACACCGGGGAGCTGTTTTTT	CASSQSHRTSSNTGELFF
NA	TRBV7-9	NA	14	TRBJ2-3	TGTGCCAGCAGCTTAGTACGGGGGTTAGATACGCAGTATTTT	CASSLVRGLDTQYF
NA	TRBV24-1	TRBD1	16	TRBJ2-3	TGTGCCACCAGTGATTTCTCCGGGACAGGCACAGATACGCAGTATTTT	CATSDFSGTGTDTQYF
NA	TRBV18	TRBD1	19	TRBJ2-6	TGTGCCAGCTCACCCACTCGAGGACAGGCCTCCTCTGGGGCCAACGTCCTGACTTTC	CASSPTRGQASSGANVLTF
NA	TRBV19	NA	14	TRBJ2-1	TGTGCCAGTAGTATACTTGACTCAGACAATGAGCAGTTCTTC	CASSILDSDNEQFF
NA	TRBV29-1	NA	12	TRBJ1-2	TGCAGCGTTGAAAGACAGAACTATGGCTACACCTTC	CSVERQNYGYTF
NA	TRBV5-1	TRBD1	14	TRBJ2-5	TGCGCCAGCAGCCATCCGGGACAGGGAGAGACCCAGTACTTC	CASSHPGQGETQYF
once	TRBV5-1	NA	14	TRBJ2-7	TGCGCCAGCAGCTTTAGCGGAAGCTCCTACGAGCAGTACTTC	CASSFSGSSYEQYF
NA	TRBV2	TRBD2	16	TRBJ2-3	TGTGCCAGCAGAACCGGGACTAGCGGGGGCACAGATACGCAGTATTTT	CASRTGTSGGTDTQYF
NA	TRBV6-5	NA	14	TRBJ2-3	TGTGCCAGCAGTACGACAGCCCTCACAGATACGCAGTATTTT	CASSTTALTDTQYF
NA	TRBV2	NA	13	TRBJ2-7	TGTGCCAGCAGGGTAGACATTTCCTACGAGCAGTACTTC	CASRVDISYEQYF
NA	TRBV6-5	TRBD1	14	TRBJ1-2	TGTGCCAGCAGCAACTCAGGGGGTGGGTATGGCTACACCTTC	CASSNSGGGYGYTF
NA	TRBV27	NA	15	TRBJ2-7	TGTGCCATTAGGGGGTATTCGACAGGTTCCTACGAGCAGTACTTC	CAIRGYSTGSYEQYF
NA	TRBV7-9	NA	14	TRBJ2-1	TGTGCCAGCAGCCCATCGGTCAACTACAATGAGCAGTTCTTC	CASSPSVNYNEQFF
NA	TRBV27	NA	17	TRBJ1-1	TGTGCCAGCAGTTTATCGGATCAGCAGGGAGGAAGGACTGAAGCTTTCTTT	CASSLSDQQGGRTEAFF
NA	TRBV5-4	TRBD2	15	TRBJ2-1	TGTGCCAGCAGCTTGGGGCTAGCGGGGGGGAAAGAGCAGTTCTTC	CASSLGLAGGKEQFF
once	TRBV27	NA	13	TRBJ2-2	TGTGCCAGCAGTCCGGACAGCCCCGGGGAGCTGTTTTTT	CASSPDSPGELFF
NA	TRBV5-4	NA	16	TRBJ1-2	TGTGCCAGCAGCCTTATGGAGCTTACGGCCGGCTATGGCTACACCTTC	CASSLMELTAGYGYTF
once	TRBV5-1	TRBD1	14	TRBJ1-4	TGCGCCAGCAGCTTTCAGGGGGGTGGTGAAAAACTGTTTTTT	CASSFQGGGEKLFF
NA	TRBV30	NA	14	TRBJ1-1	TGTGCCTGGAGTGACGGTATTATGAACACTGAAGCTTTCTTT	CAWSDGIMNTEAFF
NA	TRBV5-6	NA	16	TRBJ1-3	TGTGCCAGCAGCGGTGGCATCTCTCTTGCTGGAAACACCATATATTTT	CASSGGISLAGNTIYF
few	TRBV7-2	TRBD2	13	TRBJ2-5	TGTGCCAGCAAGGGTAGCGGGGGTGGGACCCAGTACTTC	CASKGSGGGTQYF
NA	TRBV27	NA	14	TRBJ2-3	TGTGCCAGCAGTTTAGTACGGGGCACAGATACGCAGTATTTT	CASSLVRGTDTQYF
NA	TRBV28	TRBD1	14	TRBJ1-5	TGTGCCAGCAGTCGACAGGGGAACACTCAGCCCCAGCATTTT	CASSRQGNTQPQHF
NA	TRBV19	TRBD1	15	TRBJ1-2	TGTGCCAGTAGTCCCACCGGGACAGGGAGTAATGGCTACACCTTC	CASSPTGTGSNGYTF
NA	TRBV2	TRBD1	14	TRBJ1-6	TGTGCCGTAACCCGGGACAGGGTGAATTCACCCCTCCACTTT	CAVTRDRVNSPLHF
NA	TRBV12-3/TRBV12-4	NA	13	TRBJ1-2	TGTGCCAGCAGTTTTGACTGGGACTATGGCTACACCTTC	CASSFDWDYGYTF
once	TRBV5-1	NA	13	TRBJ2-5	TGCGCCAGCAGTCCAACTAGGGAAGAGACCCAGTACTTC	CASSPTREETQYF
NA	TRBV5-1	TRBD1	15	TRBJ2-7	TGCGCCAGCAGCCTAAGGACAGGGAGTCTTTACGAGCAGTACTTC	CASSLRTGSLYEQYF
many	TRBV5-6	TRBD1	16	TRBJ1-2	TGTGCCAGCAGCAGACTCAACAGGGGGCCCAACTATGGCTACACCTTC	CASSRLNRGPNYGYTF
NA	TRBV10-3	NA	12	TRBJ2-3	TGTGCCACGCTAGCAGGCACAGATACGCAGTATTTT	CATLAGTDTQYF
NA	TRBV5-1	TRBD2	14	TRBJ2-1	TGCGCCAGCAGCGGTAGCGGGGGAGGACTCGAGCAGTTCTTC	CASSGSGGGLEQFF
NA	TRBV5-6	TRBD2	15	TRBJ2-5	TGTGCCAGCAGCCCGGTAGCGGGGTTTCAGGAGACCCAGTACTTC	CASSPVAGFQETQYF
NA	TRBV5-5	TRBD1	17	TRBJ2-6	TGTGCCAGCAGCCTGGTAGGGGGCCTCTCTGGGGCCAACGTCCTGACTTTC	CASSLVGGLSGANVLTF
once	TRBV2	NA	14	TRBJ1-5	TGTGCCAGCAGTGAAACAGATAGCAATCAGCCCCAGCATTTT	CASSETDSNQPQHF
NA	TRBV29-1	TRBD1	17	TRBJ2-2	TGCAGCGTTGGTTCGACAGGGGGCCATCGGGGAACCGGGGAGCTGTTTTTT	CSVGSTGGHRGTGELFF
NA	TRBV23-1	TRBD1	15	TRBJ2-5	TGCGCCAGCTACTCTTCTGCAGGGGGCCGCGGGACCCAGTACTTC	CASYSSAGGRGTQYF
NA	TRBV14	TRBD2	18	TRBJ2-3	TGTGCCAGCAGCCCGGCGGCGGGGGGCGTATCGGGCACAGATACGCAGTATTTT	CASSPAAGGVSGTDTQYF
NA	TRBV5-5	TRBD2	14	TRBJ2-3	TGTGCCAGCAGCTTGCAAGCGGGGGGTACCACGCAGTATTTT	CASSLQAGGTTQYF
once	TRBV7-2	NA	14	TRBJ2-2	TGTGCCAGCAGCTCTAGGGGCCCTTCGATGGAGCTGTTTTTT	CASSSRGPSMELFF
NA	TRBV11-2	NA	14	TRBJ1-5	TGTGCCAGCAGCTTAGCCTCGGGGAATCAGCCCCAGCATTTT	CASSLASGNQPQHF